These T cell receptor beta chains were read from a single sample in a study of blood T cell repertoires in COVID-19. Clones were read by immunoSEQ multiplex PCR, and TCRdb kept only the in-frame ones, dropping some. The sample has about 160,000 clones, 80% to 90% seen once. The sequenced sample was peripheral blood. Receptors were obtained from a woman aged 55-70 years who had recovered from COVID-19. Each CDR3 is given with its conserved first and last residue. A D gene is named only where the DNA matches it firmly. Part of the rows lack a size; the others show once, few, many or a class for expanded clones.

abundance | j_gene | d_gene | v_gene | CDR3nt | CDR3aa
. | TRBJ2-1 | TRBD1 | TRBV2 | TGTGCCAGCGGCCTCCGGGACAGGGGTCACAATGAGCAGTTCTTC | CASGLRDRGHNEQFF
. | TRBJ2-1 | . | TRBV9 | TGTGCCAGCAGCGTTCTCCCCCGGGATTACAATGAGCAGTTCTTC | CASSVLPRDYNEQFF
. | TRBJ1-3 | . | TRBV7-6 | TGTGCCAGCAGCTTATCACAGGGTGGAGGAAACACCATATATTTT | CASSLSQGGGNTIYF
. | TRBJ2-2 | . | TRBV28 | TGTGCCAGCAGTTTCGGACCCAGACTAGGTACCGGGGAGCTGTTTTTT | CASSFGPRLGTGELFF
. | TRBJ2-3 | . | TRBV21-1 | TGTGCCAGCAGCAATTCTAGCGGGGGGTTCACCCGCACAGATACGCAGTATTTT | CASSNSSGGFTRTDTQYF
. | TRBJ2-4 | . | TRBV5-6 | TGTGCCAGCACCATGCTGGACAGACAAAACATTCAGTACTTC | CASTMLDRQNIQYF
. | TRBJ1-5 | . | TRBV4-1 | TGCGCCAGCAGCCAAGATGTCGATCAGCCCCAGCATTTT | CASSQDVDQPQHF
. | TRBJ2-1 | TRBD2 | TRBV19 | TGTGCCAGTAGGTATAGCGGGGGGGCCTACAATGAGCAGTTCTTC | CASRYSGGAYNEQFF
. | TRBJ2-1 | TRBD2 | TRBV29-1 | TGCAGCGTTGAACCGGGGACTAGCGGGGGAAATGAGCAGTTCTTC | CSVEPGTSGGNEQFF
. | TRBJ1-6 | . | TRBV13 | TGTGCCAGCAGCCCCTCGGCGGATATTAATTCACCCCTCCACTTT | CASSPSADINSPLHF
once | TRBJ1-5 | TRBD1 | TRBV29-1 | TGCAGCGTTGAAGGGACAGGGCGAGGTGGGTCCCAGCATTTT | CSVEGTGRGGSQHF
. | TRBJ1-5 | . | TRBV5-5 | TGTGCCAGCAGCCTGGGGTGGGAGAGCAATCAGCCCCAGCATTTT | CASSLGWESNQPQHF
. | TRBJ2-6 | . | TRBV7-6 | TGTGCCAGCAGCTTGCCGGGTGGGGCCCTCTCTGGGGCCAACGTCCTGACTTTC | CASSLPGGALSGANVLTF
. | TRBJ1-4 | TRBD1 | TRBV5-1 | TGCGCCAGCAGCCCAGGTGGACAGGGAGGAGAAAAACTGTTTTTT | CASSPGGQGGEKLFF
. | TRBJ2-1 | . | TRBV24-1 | TGTGCCACCAGTCTGACAGCGTTCTCCTACAATGAGCAGTTCTTC | CATSLTAFSYNEQFF
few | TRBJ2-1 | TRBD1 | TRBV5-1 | TGCGCCAGCAGCTCGACAGGGGAATCTGGTGAGCAGTTCTTC | CASSSTGESGEQFF
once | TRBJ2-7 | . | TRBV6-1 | TGTGCCAGCAGTGAAGGGGGGCGATACGAGCAGTACTTC | CASSEGGRYEQYF
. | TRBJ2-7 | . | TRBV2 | TGTGCCAGCAAAACAGCTATTTACGAGCAGTACTTC | CASKTAIYEQYF
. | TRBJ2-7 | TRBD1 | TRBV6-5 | TGTGCCAGCAGGGCGGACAGGTCCTACGAGCAGTACTTC | CASRADRSYEQYF
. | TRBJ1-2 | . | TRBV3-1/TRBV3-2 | TGTGCCAGCAGCGCCTCCCACTCAGGGGTCCGCTACACCTTC | CASSASHSGVRYTF
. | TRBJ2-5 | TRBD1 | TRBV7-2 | TGTGCCAGCAGCACCGACAGGGGAAGAGAGACCCAGTACTTC | CASSTDRGRETQYF
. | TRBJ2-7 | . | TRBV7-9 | TGTGCCAGCAGCACCGAGAACAGGTTGTACGAGCAGTACTTC | CASSTENRLYEQYF
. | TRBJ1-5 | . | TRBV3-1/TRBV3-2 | TGTGCCAGCAGCCAAGAAAGGGGTCAGCCCCAGCATTTT | CASSQERGQPQHF
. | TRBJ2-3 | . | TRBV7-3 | TGTGCCAGCAGATCTCTACGCTGTGAGTGCACAGATACGCAGTATTTT | CASRSLRCECTDTQYF
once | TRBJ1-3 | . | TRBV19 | TGTGCCAGTAGCCCCGGGGTCGTTTCTGGAAACACCATATATTTT | CASSPGVVSGNTIYF
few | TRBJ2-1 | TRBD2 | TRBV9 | TGTGCCAGCAGCGTGTCCGGGGGGGTTTCCTACAATGAGCAGTTCTTC | CASSVSGGVSYNEQFF
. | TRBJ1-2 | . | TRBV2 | TGTGCCAGCAGCCGCGACAGACTGGACGATGGCTACACCTTC | CASSRDRLDDGYTF
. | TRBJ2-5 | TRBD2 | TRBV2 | TGTGCCAGCAGTCCGGGACTAGCGGGGTCAGAGACCCAGTACTTC | CASSPGLAGSETQYF
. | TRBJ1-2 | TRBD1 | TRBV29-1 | TGCAGCGTTCAACAGGGGGGCTATGGCTACACCTTC | CSVQQGGYGYTF
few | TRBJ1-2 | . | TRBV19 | TGTGCCAGTAGTATTGGCCTCTATTGGGACAAGGCTTACTATGGCTACACCTTC | CASSIGLYWDKAYYGYTF
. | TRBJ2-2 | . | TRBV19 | TGTGCCAGTAGGCCCTTCGGGCAGGGGCGAGGTGCCGGGGAGCTGTTTTTT | CASRPFGQGRGAGELFF
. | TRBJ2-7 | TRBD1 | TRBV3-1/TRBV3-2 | TGTGCCAGCAGCCACTACGGACAGGTACTCTACGAGCAGTACTTC | CASSHYGQVLYEQYF
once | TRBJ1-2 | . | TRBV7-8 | TGTGCCAGCAGCTTAAGGGGGACAACTCCTAACTATGGCTACACCTTC | CASSLRGTTPNYGYTF
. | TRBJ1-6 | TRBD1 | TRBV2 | TGTGCCAGCGGGGGACAGGGGTTCTCACCCCTCCACTTT | CASGGQGFSPLHF
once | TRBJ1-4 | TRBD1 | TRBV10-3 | TGTGCCATCAGTGACACCGGGACAGGGGGAGAAAAACTGTTTTTT | CAISDTGTGGEKLFF
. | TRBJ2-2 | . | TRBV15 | TGTGCCACTCGGGTGGCGGTGAACACCGGGGAGCTGTTTTTT | CATRVAVNTGELFF
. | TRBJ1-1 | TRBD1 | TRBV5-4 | TGTGCCAGCCGGGACAGGGAGAAGAACACTGAAGCTTTCTTT | CASRDREKNTEAFF